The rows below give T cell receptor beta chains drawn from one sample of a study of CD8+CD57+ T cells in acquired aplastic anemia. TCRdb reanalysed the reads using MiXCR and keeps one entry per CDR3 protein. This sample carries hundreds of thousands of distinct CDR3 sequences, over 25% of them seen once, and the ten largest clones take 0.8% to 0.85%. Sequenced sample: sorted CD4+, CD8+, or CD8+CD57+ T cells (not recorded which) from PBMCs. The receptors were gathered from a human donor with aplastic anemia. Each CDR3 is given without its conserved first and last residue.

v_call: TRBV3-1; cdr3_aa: ASSQDGTGGFSYT
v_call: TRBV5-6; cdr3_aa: ASSLANRGRDQPQH
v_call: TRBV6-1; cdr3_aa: ASNLLTVPTTNEKLF
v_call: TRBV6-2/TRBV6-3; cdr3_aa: ASSYVQPGVLGQY
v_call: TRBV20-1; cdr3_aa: SASPFFASSGNYEQY
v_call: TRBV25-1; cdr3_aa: ASSGNTPYNSPLH
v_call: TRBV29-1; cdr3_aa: SVLGTGASYEQY
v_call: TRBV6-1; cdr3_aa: ASIIGLAGEQY
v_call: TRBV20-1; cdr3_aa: SATTPFSSGELF
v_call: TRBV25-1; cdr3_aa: ASTYGRGIEAF
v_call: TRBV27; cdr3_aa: ASSSPRENTEAF
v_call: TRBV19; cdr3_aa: AWSKGQNNQPQH
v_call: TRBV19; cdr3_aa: ASRTGRGGNQPQH
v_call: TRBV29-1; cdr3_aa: SVVVSTDTQY
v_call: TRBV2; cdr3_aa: ASSDREYAEAF
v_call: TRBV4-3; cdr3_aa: ASSRYGVTGLENTIY
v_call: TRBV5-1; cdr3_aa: ASSLEDSPYNEQF
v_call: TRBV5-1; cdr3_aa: ASSLDPGGMNTEAF
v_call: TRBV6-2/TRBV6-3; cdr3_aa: ASRVDLMGQQKGF
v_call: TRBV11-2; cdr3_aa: ASSLDQHLDRGRNSPLH
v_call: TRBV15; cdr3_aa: ATSEIRAPEGHTEAF
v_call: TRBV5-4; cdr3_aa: ASSPRSGVEQH
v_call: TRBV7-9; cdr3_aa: ASSLTGGFYGYT
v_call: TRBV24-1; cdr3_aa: ATSDPGVEQPQH
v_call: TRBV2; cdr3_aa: ASSFTGRWSTEAF
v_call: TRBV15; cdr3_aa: ATSRVYGIAGNTEAF
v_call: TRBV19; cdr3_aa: ASSNGPPSDTQY
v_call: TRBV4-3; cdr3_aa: ASSQETIGQGSGNTIY
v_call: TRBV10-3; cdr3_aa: ASSDFPGETQY
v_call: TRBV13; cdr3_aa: ASAYGDGDTEAF
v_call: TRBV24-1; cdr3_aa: ATSDSGRVLGELF